This TCR beta chain was retrieved from a study of blood T cell repertoires in COVID-19. This table comes from immunoSEQ multiplex PCR, and its TCRdb copy is limited to in-frame clones, with some not included. Of about 380,000 clones detected, about 90% appear once; the ten largest clones hold about 6.5%. In germline, CDR1 is MDHEN, CDR2 SYDVKM. Trimming at V came to 8 bases and at J to 4 bases, leaving 11 bases not matched to a gene. CDR3 size: 15 residues. The clonotype originates from a man aged 18 to 30 with active or convalescent COVID-19. This chain connects TRBV28 to TRBJ2-3, with 8 bases fitting TRBD2. Input material: peripheral blood. DNA for the CDR3: TGTGCCAGCCTTGGGACTAGAAAGTTCGCAGATACGCAGTATTTT. Encoded protein: CASLGTRKFADTQYF.